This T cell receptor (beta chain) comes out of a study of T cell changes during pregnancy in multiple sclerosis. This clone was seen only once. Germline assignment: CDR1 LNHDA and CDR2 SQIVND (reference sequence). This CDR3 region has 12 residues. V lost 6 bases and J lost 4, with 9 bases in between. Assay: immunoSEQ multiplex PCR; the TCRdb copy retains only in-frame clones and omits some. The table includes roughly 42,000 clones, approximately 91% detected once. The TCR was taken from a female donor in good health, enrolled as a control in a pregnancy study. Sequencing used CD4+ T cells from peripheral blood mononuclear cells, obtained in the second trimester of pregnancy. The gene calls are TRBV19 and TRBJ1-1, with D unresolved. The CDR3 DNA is TGTGCCAGTAGCCTCGTCGGCACTGAAGCTTTCTTT. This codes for CASSLVGTEAFF.